The 21 T cell receptor beta chains below all came from one sample that was sequenced in a study of shared clonotypes between healthy human individuals. Terminally differentiated effector memory CD45RA+ cells were left out of the naive CD8 fraction, which was CD45RO-negative and positively selected for CCR7. Measured with immunoSEQ multiplex PCR; TCRdb has only the in-frame clones, and not every one. The data show about 2 million clones, over 85% seen once. The sequenced sample was naive CD8+ T cells sorted from blood. These receptors were taken from a man in his late teens or twenties in good health.

The V and J genes are TRBV27 and TRBJ2-5, with 10 bases that match TRBD2. Germline CDR1 MNHEY, CDR2 SMNVEV (reference sequence). V dropped 3 bases and J dropped 5; count of bases not matched to a gene: 6. This CDR3 contains 15 residues. This chain's CDR3 is CASSFSSGGIETQYF. CDR3 in DNA: TGTGCCAGCAGTTTTAGTAGCGGGGGGATTGAGACCCAGTACTTC.

J is TRBJ2-5 and V is TRBV2; no clear D. The V gene's germline CDR1 is SNHLY and CDR2 FYNNEI. This CDR3 is 15 amino acids long. V shed 0 bases and J shed 4 bases, with 12 bases lying between them. The CDR3 is CASSEAMGWGETQYF. CDR3 in DNA: TGTGCCAGCAGTGAAGCAATGGGTTGGGGAGAGACCCAGTACTTC.

This clone was seen just once. The chain joins TRBV27 to TRBJ2-1; D might be TRBD2 (5 bases). The CDR3 extends over 14 amino acids. The germline gives CDR1 MNHEY, CDR2 SMNVEV (reference sequence). Trimming left V 3 bases short and J 9 bases short, with 15 bases between. The CDR3 DNA follows: TGTGCCAGCAGTTTCTCTCTCGGAAGCGGTGAGCAGTTCTTC. Its protein product is CASSFSLGSGEQFF.

V is TRBV6-1 and J is TRBJ2-5; a possible D gene is TRBD2 (6 bases). The CDR3 consists of 15 residues. CDR1 is MNHNS and CDR2 is SASEGT in the germline V gene. Trimming pared 7 bases from V and 0 bases from J, leaving 15 bases between. This chain's CDR3 is CASTALAMYQETQYF. The CDR3 bases are TGTGCCAGCACCGCACTAGCCATGTACCAAGAGACCCAGTACTTC.

The V and J genes are TRBV27 and TRBJ2-1; TRBD2 is a possible D gene (5 bases). Germline V gene data show CDR1 as MNHEY and CDR2 as SMNVEV (reference sequence). Trimming removed 0 bases at V and 7 bases at J, with 13 bases between. The CDR3 runs to 15 residues. In DNA form, the CDR3 reads TGTGCCAGCAGTTTATCGGGGAGTTATGGGAATGAGCAGTTCTTC. Its protein is CASSLSGSYGNEQFF.

The J gene is TRBJ2-5, the V gene TRBV27, with a weak D call TRBD2 (5 bases). This CDR3 region has 15 residues. CDR1 and CDR2 from the germline V gene are MNHEY and SMNVEV (reference sequence). V was shortened by 0 bases and J by 8 bases, with 16 bases between the two germline ends. The CDR3, as DNA: TGTGCCAGCAGTTTATCGACCAATCCGAGGGAAACCCAGTACTTC. This encodes CASSLSTNPRETQYF.

The chain combines TRBV5-1 with TRBJ1-3; the match to TRBD1 covers 7 bases. V was pared by 0 bases and J by 0 bases, with 6 bases of the junction left unmatched. The CDR3 is 17 amino acids. Germline-derived CDR1 and CDR2 are SGHRS and YFSETQ. CDR3 protein: CASSLGSTGSSGNTIYF. The CDR3 nucleotides are TGCGCCAGCAGCTTGGGGTCGACAGGGAGCTCTGGAAACACCATATATTTT.

The table lists this clone with a few counts. The rearrangement joins TRBV10-1 to TRBJ2-2, with 9 bases lining up with TRBD2. Germline lookup yields CDR1 WNHNN and CDR2 SYGVQD (reference sequence). Trimming at V came to 1 base and at J to 4 bases, leaving 4 bases not matched to a gene. This CDR3 has 16 amino acids. The CDR3 region is CASSEYGTSSTGELFF. The CDR3 DNA follows: TGCGCCAGCAGTGAGTACGGGACTAGCTCCACCGGGGAGCTGTTTTTT.

This clone was seen once. The genes are TRBV4-2 and TRBJ1-2; maybe TRBD1 (6 bases). This CDR3 has 15 residues. CDR1 LGHNA and CDR2 YNFKEQ come from the germline V gene. V lost 5 bases and J 6 bases, leaving 19 bases between the germline ends. CDR3 sequence: CASSYRVGVGDGYTF. CDR3 coding DNA: TGTGCCAGCAGCTACAGGGTTGGGGTCGGGGATGGCTACACCTTC.

This chain links TRBV2 with TRBJ2-5, with 10 nucleotides matching TRBD1. Germline V lookup: CDR1 SNHLY, CDR2 FYNNEI. V dropped 6 bases and J dropped 3; count of bases not matched to a gene: 7. This CDR3 contains 15 residues. The CDR3 spells CASRGRDRGKETQYF. In DNA form, the CDR3 reads TGTGCCAGCAGGGGCCGGGACAGGGGAAAAGAGACCCAGTACTTC. The entire variable domain, with the rest obtained from reference TRBV2 and TRBJ2-5, is as follows: EPEVTQTPSHQVTQMGQEVILRCVPISNHLYFYWYRQILGQKVEFLVSFYNNEISEKSEIFDDQFSVERPDGSNFTLKIRSTKLEDSAMYFCASRGRDRGKETQYFGPGTRLLVL.

This sequence joins TRBV11-3 and TRBJ1-1, with a tentative D call TRBD1 (5 bases). The CDR3 runs 14 residues. CDR1 SGHNT and CDR2 YENEEA come from the germline V gene. The V gene lost 2 bases and the J gene lost 1 base, with 8 bases spanning the gap. This chain's CDR3 is CASSLSQGNTEAFF. The CDR3 DNA reads as TGTGCCAGCAGCTTATCTCAGGGGAACACTGAAGCTTTCTTT.

The V gene is TRBV5-6, the J gene TRBJ1-3; D is uncertain. The CDR3 is 14 amino acids. CDR1 and CDR2 from the germline V gene are SGHDT and YYEEEE. V was shortened by 0 bases and J by 1 base, with 5 bases between the two germline ends. DNA of the CDR3: TGTGCCAGCAGCTTGGATCGTTCTGGAAACACCATATATTTT. It codes for CASSLDRSGNTIYF.

This rearrangement joins TRBV7-9 to TRBJ2-7, with D perhaps matching TRBD1 or TRBD2 (6 bases each). Trimming took off 8 bases at V and 5 bases at J, with 16 bases between the two ends. The germline V gene encodes CDR1 SEHNR and CDR2 FQNEAQ (reference sequence). The CDR3 is made up of 13 amino acids. CDR3 bases: TGTGCCAGCGGAGGGGGAGTGGTACACGAGCAGTACTTC. Translation: CASGGGVVHEQYF.

This clone was counted once. The genes are TRBV15 and TRBJ1-2; TRBD1 is a possible D gene (5 bases). Germline V gives CDR1 LNHNV, CDR2 YYDKDF (reference sequence). The CDR3 runs 14 residues. Trimming removed 5 bases from V and 7 bases from J, with 17 bases in between. This CDR3 reads CATSSRRGALGYTF. The CDR3 DNA sequence: TGTGCCACCAGCTCCAGAAGGGGTGCACTTGGCTACACCTTC.

This chain uses TRBV5-6 with TRBJ2-3; D is uncertain. Germline lookup yields CDR1 SGHDT and CDR2 YYEEEE. V shed 5 bases and J shed 4 bases, with 17 bases lying between them. CDR3 length: 15 residues. The CDR3 protein is CASSSDTTGADTQYF. The CDR3, as DNA: TGTGCCAGCAGTTCCGACACAACCGGCGCAGATACGCAGTATTTT.

The gene calls are TRBV21-1 and TRBJ1-3. TRBV21-1 is labeled a pseudogene. The CDR3 is made up of 15 amino acids. The CDR3 coding sequence is TGTGCCAGCACCCCGATCCGCGGTTCTGGAAACACCATATATTTT. It is translated as CASTPIRGSGNTIYF.

The J gene is TRBJ2-7, the V gene TRBV27; 11 nucleotides align to TRBD2. CDR1 and CDR2 (germline): MNHEY, SMNVEV (reference sequence). V shed 5 bases, J shed 2 bases, and the junction held 2 bases outside the gene matches. The CDR3 has 14 amino acids. The CDR3: CASSVAGGPYEQYF. DNA of the CDR3: TGTGCCAGCAGTGTAGCGGGAGGGCCCTACGAGCAGTACTTC.

Regarding this clone: The sample carries other DNA sequences with the same CDR3. The rearrangement links TRBV7-9 to TRBJ2-1; 8 bases line up with TRBD2. The V gene's germline CDR1 is SEHNR and CDR2 FQNEAQ (reference sequence). The V and J ends lost 5 bases and 5 bases, in that order; junction bases with no gene match: 8. The CDR3 is 15 residues long. CDR3 DNA: TGTGCCAGCAGCCCAACTAGCGGAAGAAACAATGAGCAGTTCTTC. Its translation: CASSPTSGRNNEQFF.

The chain has TRBV30 and TRBJ1-5, with 7 bases that match TRBD1. This CDR3 has 14 residues. Looked up from germline, CDR1 is GTSNPN and CDR2 is SVGIG (reference sequence). After removal of 4 bases from V and 4 bases from J, the junction contained 7 bases not matched to a gene. CDR3 residues: CAWNQGQLNQPQHF. CDR3 bases: TGTGCCTGGAACCAGGGACAGCTGAATCAGCCCCAGCATTTT.

The chain recombines TRBV9 with TRBJ1-3, with D hard to call. Trimming took 2 bases from V and 0 from J, leaving 9 bases between them. There are 15 residues in the CDR3. The germline gives CDR1 SGDLS, CDR2 YYNGEE. The CDR3 DNA is TGTGCCAGCAGCGTGTCGGGCAACTCTGGAAACACCATATATTTT. Translating it yields CASSVSGNSGNTIYF.

Regarding this clone: Other DNA variants within this sample encode the same CDR3. The chain links TRBV19 to TRBJ1-5; D remains unclear. The CDR3 sequence is 15 residues long. Germline V lookup: CDR1 LNHDA, CDR2 SQIVND (reference sequence). The V gene lost 3 bases and the J gene lost 0 bases, with 9 bases spanning the gap. The CDR3 loop reads CASSIGGYSNQPQHF. The CDR3, as DNA: TGTGCCAGTAGTATTGGCGGTTATAGCAATCAGCCCCAGCATTTT.